The 32 T cell receptor beta chains below all came from one sample that was sequenced in a study of cytomegalovirus exposure and HLA in healthy donors. Produced via immunoSEQ multiplex PCR; TCRdb's table is partial and in-frame only. Among 250,000 to 400,000 clones, roughly 86% were seen once, and the ten largest hold roughly 0.88%. Sequenced sample: PBMCs. The receptors originated from a man between 25 and 39 years old in good health and CMV-seronegative.

The CDR3 protein is CATGPGLTEAFF. CDR3 DNA sequence: TGTGCCACCGGTCCGGGGTTAACTGAAGCTTTCTTT. The chain couples TRBV10-3 to TRBJ1-1, with no clear D. Looked up from germline, CDR1 is ENHRY and CDR2 is SYGVKD. V lost 10 bases and J lost 5, with 14 bases in between. The CDR3 loop spans 12 amino acids.

This chain uses TRBV19 with TRBJ2-7; 7 positions agree with TRBD2. Losses at the gene ends were 1 base for V and 3 bases for J; bases not matched to a gene: 3. The CDR3 extends over 14 amino acids. Germline loops: CDR1 LNHDA, CDR2 SQIVND (reference sequence). For the CDR3, the DNA is TGTGCCAGTAGTATAGGAGCGGGGAACTACGAGCAGTACTTC. Translation gives CASSIGAGNYEQYF.

This CDR3 is CATLIGGGSYEQYF. The CDR3 coding sequence is TGTGCCACCTTGATAGGCGGGGGGTCCTACGAGCAGTACTTC. The chain combines TRBV6-1 with TRBJ2-7, with 8 bases fitting TRBD2. The J segment lost 1 base and the V segment lost 10 bases, leaving 9 bases of the junction unmatched. CDR3 length: 14 amino acids. From germline, CDR1 is MNHNS and CDR2 SASEGT.

This clone was counted a single time. This sequence joins TRBV28 and TRBJ1-1, with D tentatively TRBD1 (6 bases). V dropped 4 bases and J dropped 0 bases, with 12 bases sitting between them. Germline V gene sequence: CDR1 MDHEN, CDR2 SYDVKM. This CDR3 has 15 amino acids. In DNA form, the CDR3 reads TGTGCCAGCAGTTGGACAGTCCCTATGAACACTGAAGCTTTCTTT. Protein sequence: CASSWTVPMNTEAFF.

The V gene is TRBV6-5, the J gene TRBJ1-1, with D perhaps matching TRBD1 (5 bases). CDR3 length: 14 amino acids. V lost 0 bases, J lost 5 bases, and 10 bases lay in between. In germline, CDR1 is MNHEY, CDR2 SVGAGI. CDR3: CASSYSNRGTEAFF. For the CDR3, the DNA is TGTGCCAGCAGTTACTCGAACCGGGGGACTGAAGCTTTCTTT.

This clone showed up just a few times. The rearrangement links TRBV6-5 to TRBJ1-2; D uncertain. V was clipped by 2 bases and J by 2 bases, with 6 bases between them. The germline CDR1 and CDR2 sequences are MNHEY and SVGAGI. This CDR3 contains 13 residues. CDR3 DNA sequence: TGTGCCAGCAGTTACGCGTTCAACTATGGCTACACCTTC. This gives the protein CASSYAFNYGYTF.

J is TRBJ2-7 and V is TRBV7-2, with D perhaps matching TRBD2 (6 bases). The CDR3 runs to 14 residues. V was trimmed by 8 bases and J by 0 bases, leaving 14 bases between them. Germline V lookup: CDR1 SGHTA, CDR2 FQGNSA. The CDR3 loop reads CASRPGLLSYEQYF. The CDR3, as DNA: TGTGCCAGCCGACCGGGACTCCTCTCCTACGAGCAGTACTTC.

CDR3: CASSEGQTNEQFF. The CDR3 region has the DNA TGTGCCAGCAGTGAAGGACAGACCAATGAGCAGTTCTTC. V and J are TRBV2 and TRBJ2-1; D may be TRBD1 (5 bases). This CDR3 spans 13 amino acids. The V and J ends lost 1 base and 6 bases respectively, with 7 bases between them. Germline lookup yields CDR1 SNHLY and CDR2 FYNNEI.

The V gene is TRBV28, the J gene TRBJ1-6; tentatively, D is TRBD1 (6 bases). Germline values: CDR1 MDHEN, CDR2 SYDVKM. V gave up 6 bases and J gave up 8 bases, with 20 bases separating them. This CDR3 region has 16 residues. The CDR3 here is CASSGQIRRLDSPLHF. As DNA, the CDR3 is TGTGCCAGCAGCGGACAGATACGAAGGTTAGATTCACCCCTCCACTTT.

The chain employs TRBV5-1 and TRBJ2-3, with a possible D match to TRBD2 (6 bases). V was trimmed by 7 bases and J by 9 bases, leaving 12 bases between them. This CDR3 region has 11 residues. The V gene's germline CDR1 is SGHRS and CDR2 YFSETQ. CDR3 amino acids: CASHSGDTQYF. Here the CDR3 DNA reads TGCGCCAGCCACTCGGGGGACACGCAGTATTTT.

This clone appeared once. The V and J genes are TRBV10-1 and TRBJ2-7; D is possibly TRBD1 (6 bases). V lost 5 bases and J lost 6, with 17 bases in between. Germline CDR1 is WNHNN and CDR2 is SYGVQD (reference sequence). CDR3 size: 14 residues. CDR3 in DNA: TGCGCCAGCAGTCAGACTTCGACAGGCACCGAGCAGTACTTC. This translates into CASSQTSTGTEQYF.

The chain combines TRBV9 with TRBJ2-3, with TRBD2 as a possible D gene (6 bases). Trimming took off 6 bases at V and 0 bases at J, with 8 bases between the two ends. The CDR3 totals 13 residues. In germline, CDR1 is SGDLS, CDR2 YYNGEE. The chain's CDR3 is CASNGGSTDTQYF. Here the CDR3 DNA reads TGTGCCAGCAACGGGGGTAGCACAGATACGCAGTATTTT.

The rearrangement links TRBV5-1 to TRBJ2-7; D is undetermined. This CDR3 has 13 residues. The V end lost 0 bases, the J end lost 3 bases, and 7 bases lay between the germline ends. From germline, CDR1 is SGHRS and CDR2 YFSETQ. CDR3 region: CASSLALSYEQYF. The CDR3 coding sequence is TGCGCCAGCAGCTTGGCACTGAGCTACGAGCAGTACTTC.

The gene calls are TRBV18 and TRBJ2-5; TRBD2 agrees at 8 bases. From germline, CDR1 is KGHSH and CDR2 LQKENI. CDR3 length equals 15 residues. After removal of 6 bases from V and 2 bases from J, the junction contained 8 bases not matched to a gene. CDR3 sequence: CASSSRGGRQETQYF. The CDR3 coding sequence is TGTGCCAGCTCCTCTCGCGGGGGGCGACAAGAGACCCAGTACTTC. The full variable domain, in which reference TRBV18 and TRBJ2-5 provide the parts outside the CDR3, is NAGVMQNPRHLVRRRGQEARLRCSPMKGHSHVYWYRQLPEEGLKFMVYLQKENIIDESGMPKERFSAEFPKEGPSILRIQQVVRGDSAAYFCASSSRGGRQETQYFGPGTRLLVL.

The rearrangement uses TRBV5-6 and TRBJ2-2, with 9 bases fitting TRBD2. Germline lookup yields CDR1 SGHDT and CDR2 YYEEEE. The V and J ends lost 1 base and 6 bases, in that order; junction bases with no gene match: 4. The CDR3 is 15 residues long. CDR3: CASSLLGGGAGELFF. In DNA, the CDR3 is TGTGCCAGCAGCTTGCTTGGCGGGGGGGCCGGGGAGCTGTTTTTT.

The chain carries TRBV5-6 and TRBJ2-2; 9 positions match TRBD1. Trimming took 3 bases from V and 5 from J; bases not matched to a gene: 5. CDR3 length: 15 amino acids. Germline V gives CDR1 SGHDT, CDR2 YYEEEE. The CDR3 nucleotides are TGTGCCAGCAGCTCAGGGACAGGGAGGACCGGGGAGCTGTTTTTT. This translates into CASSSGTGRTGELFF.

The chain couples TRBV28 to TRBJ1-1; 9 bases match TRBD1. With 5 bases clipped from V and 5 bases from J, the junction kept 9 bases outside the gene matches. CDR1 is MDHEN, CDR2 SYDVKM, per germline. This CDR3 comprises 15 residues. CDR3 sequence: CASSIERTGETEAFF. The DNA for the CDR3 is TGTGCCAGCAGTATCGAACGGACAGGGGAGACTGAAGCTTTCTTT.

The chain is built from TRBV6-5 and TRBJ1-1; 8 nucleotides align to TRBD1. The CDR3 is made up of 15 amino acids. V dropped 5 bases and J dropped 4; count of bases not matched to a gene: 9. The germline V gene encodes CDR1 MNHEY and CDR2 SVGAGI. Here the CDR3 DNA reads TGTGCCAGCAGTCACCGACAGGGGAGAATCACTGAAGCTTTCTTT. It translates to CASSHRQGRITEAFF.

Here the CDR3 reads CASRSTLYGYTF. The CDR3 coding sequence is TGTGCCAGCAGGAGTACCCTCTATGGCTACACCTTC. This chain joins TRBV27 and TRBJ1-2; the D is unclear. Trimming shortened V by 6 bases and J by 4 bases, and 9 bases separated the two germline ends. The CDR3 is made up of 12 amino acids. In germline, CDR1 is MNHEY, CDR2 SMNVEV (reference sequence).

The gene calls are TRBV9 and TRBJ2-5, with 7 bases that match TRBD1. Germline V gene data show CDR1 as SGDLS and CDR2 as YYNGEE. This CDR3 contains 15 residues. Germline trimming cut 4 bases from V and 5 bases from J; bases unmatched to any gene: 11. The DNA of the CDR3 is TGTGCCAGCAGCCTTGGGACAGTCAATAGGGAGACCCAGTACTTC. It is translated as CASSLGTVNRETQYF.

The J gene is TRBJ1-5, the V gene TRBV12-1; the D call TRBD1 from the table was never checked on the DNA. TRBV12-1 is assigned pseudogene status. The CDR3 is 20 residues long. The CDR3 protein is CASSPQLLGGGDRGNQPQHF. DNA of the CDR3: TGTGCCAGCAGCCCCCAATTGCTGGGGGGTGGGGACAGAGGCAATCAGCCCCAGCATTTT.

This chain joins TRBV4-3 and TRBJ2-1; D is undetermined. The CDR3 loop spans 12 amino acids. Looked up from germline, CDR1 is LGHNA and CDR2 is YSLEER. V dropped 0 bases and J dropped 6 bases, with 3 bases sitting between them. The CDR3 loop is CASSQDINEQFF. CDR3 nucleotide sequence: TGCGCCAGCAGCCAAGATATCAATGAGCAGTTCTTC.

V and J are TRBV19 and TRBJ1-2; no definite D call. The CDR3 runs 13 residues. CDR1 LNHDA and CDR2 SQIVND come from the germline V gene (reference sequence). V gave up 5 bases and J gave up 2 bases, with 9 bases separating them. The chain's CDR3 is CASSLTQNYGYTF. The DNA for the CDR3 is TGTGCCAGTAGTCTAACACAGAACTATGGCTACACCTTC.

V gene TRBV5-1 combines with J gene TRBJ2-1, with D possibly being TRBD1 (6 bases). The V gene lost 0 bases and the J gene lost 9 bases, with 13 bases spanning the gap. The CDR3 runs 14 residues. Looked up from germline, CDR1 is SGHRS and CDR2 is YFSETQ. The CDR3 nucleotides are TGCGCCAGCAGCTTGGATCCAGGGGCGGGTGAGCAGTTCTTC. It codes for CASSLDPGAGEQFF.

The chain joins TRBV2 to TRBJ2-7, with TRBD1 matching over 9 bases. The CDR3 spans 16 residues. Unmatched junction bases numbered 11, after V lost 6 bases and J lost 2 bases. The germline CDR1 and CDR2 sequences are SNHLY and FYNNEI. The CDR3 reads CASRNPLGTGTYEQYF. CDR3 bases: TGTGCCAGCAGAAACCCCCTTGGGACAGGGACCTACGAGCAGTACTTC.

This rearrangement joins TRBV5-6 to TRBJ1-5, with D unresolved. The CDR3 consists of 12 residues. CDR1 and CDR2 from the germline V gene are SGHDT and YYEEEE. Trimming removed 1 base at V and 4 bases at J, with 3 bases between. CDR3 DNA: TGTGCCAGCAGCTTGCTGAATCAGCCCCAGCATTTT. Translation: CASSLLNQPQHF.

The sample holds one count of this clone. The rearrangement links TRBV7-9 to TRBJ1-2, with D possibly matching TRBD1 (6 bases). The CDR3 totals 15 residues. CDR1 is SEHNR, CDR2 FQNEAQ, per germline (reference sequence). With 1 base removed from V and 4 bases from J, the gap between germline ends came to 13 bases. This CDR3 is CASSLDRERAYGYTF. The CDR3, as DNA: TGTGCCAGCAGCTTAGACAGGGAAAGGGCCTATGGCTACACCTTC.

The chain links TRBV5-8 to TRBJ1-1; tentative D call: TRBD1 (5 bases). The CDR3 loop spans 14 amino acids. Per the germline V gene, CDR1 is SGHTS and CDR2 is YDEGEE. V was clipped by 7 bases and J by 0 bases, with 13 bases between them. CDR3 protein: CASDRQLMNTEAFF. The CDR3 DNA sequence: TGTGCCAGCGACCGACAGCTCATGAACACTGAAGCTTTCTTT.

V is TRBV28 and J is TRBJ2-5; possibly TRBD2 for D (6 bases). The V and J ends lost 5 bases and 3 bases respectively, with 10 bases between them. This CDR3 contains 13 residues. Germline V CDR1 and CDR2: MDHEN, SYDVKM. The CDR3 nucleotides are TGTGCCAGCAGTCCCGAGCGGGAAGAGACCCAGTACTTC. This gives the protein CASSPEREETQYF.

V gene TRBV5-1 combines with J gene TRBJ2-7, with 9 nucleotides matching TRBD1. With 3 bases clipped from V and 3 bases from J, the junction kept 7 bases outside the gene matches. Germline V CDR1 and CDR2: SGHRS, YFSETQ. The CDR3 has 15 amino acids. CDR3 in amino acids: CASSSTPGQGYEQYF. The CDR3 DNA reads as TGCGCCAGCAGCTCTACTCCGGGACAGGGCTACGAGCAGTACTTC.

This clone showed up just once. The rearrangement uses TRBV27 and TRBJ2-4, with 14 positions matching TRBD2. From germline, CDR1 is MNHEY and CDR2 SMNVEV (reference sequence). The CDR3 sequence is 17 residues long. J was trimmed by 1 base and V by 6 bases; bases with no gene match: 5. The CDR3 nucleotides read TGTGCCAGCAGGGGACTAGCGGGGGCGTGGGCCAAAAACATTCAGTACTTC. This encodes CASRGLAGAWAKNIQYF.

The rearrangement joins TRBV6-5 to TRBJ2-5, with D possibly matching TRBD2 (6 bases). Germline CDR1 is MNHEY and CDR2 is SVGAGI. Trimming left V 4 bases short and J 4 bases short, with 13 bases between. The CDR3 is made up of 14 amino acids. The CDR3 DNA sequence: TGTGCCAGCAGTTTTTTCCGGGGGTCAGAGACCCAGTACTTC. It translates to CASSFFRGSETQYF.